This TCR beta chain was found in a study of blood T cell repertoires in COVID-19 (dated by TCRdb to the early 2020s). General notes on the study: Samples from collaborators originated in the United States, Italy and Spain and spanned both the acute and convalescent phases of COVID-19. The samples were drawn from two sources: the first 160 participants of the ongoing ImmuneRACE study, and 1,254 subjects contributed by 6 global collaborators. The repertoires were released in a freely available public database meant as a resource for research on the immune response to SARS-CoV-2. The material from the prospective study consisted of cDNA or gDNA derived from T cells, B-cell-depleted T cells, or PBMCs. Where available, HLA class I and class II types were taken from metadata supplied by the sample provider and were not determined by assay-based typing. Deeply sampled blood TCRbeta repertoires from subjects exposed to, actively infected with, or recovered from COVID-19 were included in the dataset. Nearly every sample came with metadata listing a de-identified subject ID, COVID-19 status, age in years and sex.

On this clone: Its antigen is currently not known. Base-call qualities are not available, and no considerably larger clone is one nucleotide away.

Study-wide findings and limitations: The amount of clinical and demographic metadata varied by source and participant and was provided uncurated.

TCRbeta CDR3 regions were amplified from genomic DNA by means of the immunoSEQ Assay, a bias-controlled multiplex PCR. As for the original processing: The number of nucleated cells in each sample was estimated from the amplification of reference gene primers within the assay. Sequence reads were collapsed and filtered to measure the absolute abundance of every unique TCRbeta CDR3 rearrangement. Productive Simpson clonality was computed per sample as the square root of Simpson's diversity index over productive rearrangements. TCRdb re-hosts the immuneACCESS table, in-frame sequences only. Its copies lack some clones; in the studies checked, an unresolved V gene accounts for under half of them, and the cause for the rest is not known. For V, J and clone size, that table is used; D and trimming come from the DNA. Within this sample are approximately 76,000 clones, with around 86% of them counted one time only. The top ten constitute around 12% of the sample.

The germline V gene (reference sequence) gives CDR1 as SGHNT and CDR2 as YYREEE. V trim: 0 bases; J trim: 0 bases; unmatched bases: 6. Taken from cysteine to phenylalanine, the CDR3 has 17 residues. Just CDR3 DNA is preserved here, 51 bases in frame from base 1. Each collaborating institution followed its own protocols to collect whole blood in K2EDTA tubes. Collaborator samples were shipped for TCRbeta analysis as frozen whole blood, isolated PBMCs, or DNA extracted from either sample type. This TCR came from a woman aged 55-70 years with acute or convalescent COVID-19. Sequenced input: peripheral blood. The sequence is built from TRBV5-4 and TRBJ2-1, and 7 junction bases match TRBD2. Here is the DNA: TGTGCCAGCAGCTTGGCCAGGCGGGGGAGCTCCTACAATGAGCAGTTCTTC. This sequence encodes CASSLARRGSSYNEQFF.